The present TCR beta chain was sequenced within a study of OX40 agonist ivuxolimab in advanced cancers. With autoimmune disease history or systemic immunosuppression, patients were excluded. Measured with immunoSEQ multiplex PCR; TCRdb has only the in-frame clones, and not every one. The sample shows some 77,000 clones, roughly 87% of them seen only once. Study-wide points: At 0.1 to 3.0 mg/kg, CD4+ and CD8+ blood T cells expanded clonally by week 6. Expanded clones were, on average, more numerous among CD8+ T cells than CD4+. Normalized expansion of T-cell clones was also low for some nonresponders.

Details on this clone: Its antigen is as yet unknown.

This TCR was sampled from an adult with an advanced solid tumor such as melanoma, head and neck, liver or kidney cancer. The source material was CD4+ or CD8+ T cells sorted from blood, sampled in a trial of the OX40 agonist ivuxolimab.

CDR3 nucleotide sequence: TGTGCCAGCAGCTTGCTAGCGGGAGCCGGGGTCAATACGCAGTATTTT. As protein: CASSLLAGAGVNTQYF. The chain couples TRBV11-3 to TRBJ2-3; 10 nucleotides match TRBD2. After removal of 3 bases from V and 7 bases from J, the junction contained 10 bases not matched to a gene. Germline V CDR1 and CDR2: SGHNT, YENEEA. There are 16 residues in the CDR3.